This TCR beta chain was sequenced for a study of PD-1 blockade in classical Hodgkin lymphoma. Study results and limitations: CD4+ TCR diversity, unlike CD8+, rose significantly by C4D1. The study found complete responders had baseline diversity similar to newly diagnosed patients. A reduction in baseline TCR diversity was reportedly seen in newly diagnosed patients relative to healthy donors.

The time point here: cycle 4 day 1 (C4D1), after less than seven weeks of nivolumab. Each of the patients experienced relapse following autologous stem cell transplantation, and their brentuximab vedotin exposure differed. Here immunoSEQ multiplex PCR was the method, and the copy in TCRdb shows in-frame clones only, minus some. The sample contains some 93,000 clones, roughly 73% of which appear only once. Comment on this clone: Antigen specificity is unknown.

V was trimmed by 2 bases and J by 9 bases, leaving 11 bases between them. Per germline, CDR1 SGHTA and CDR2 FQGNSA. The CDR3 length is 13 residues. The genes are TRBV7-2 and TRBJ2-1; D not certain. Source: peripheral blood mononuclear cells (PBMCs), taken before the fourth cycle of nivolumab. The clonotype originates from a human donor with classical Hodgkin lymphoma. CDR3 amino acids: CASSLRIRGEQFF. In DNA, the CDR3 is TGTGCCAGCAGCTTAAGGATACGAGGTGAGCAGTTCTTC.